This T cell receptor beta chain was recovered during a study of beta chain features in type 1 diabetes. Study-wide findings and caveats: A greater similarity of naive, central memory and Treg TCRB repertoires was seen among patients than among healthy donors. Sequencing from cDNA could over-represent high-TCR-expressing cells. The study found moderately but significantly shorter TCRB CDR3s in all four CD4+ subsets of Type 1 diabetes patients.

This clone was picked up a small number of times. Its antigen remains unknown. Since all of the isolated RNA was reverse transcribed, expressed TCRB transcripts were what got sequenced. Naive, central memory and regulatory T cell samples came to a mean of roughly 4 million reads. Data came from immunoSEQ multiplex PCR; TCRdb stores just in-frame clones and leaves some out. The table lists some 700,000 clones, about an eighth of them singletons. Isolation of CD4+ naive, central memory, regulatory and stem cell-like memory cells was achieved by sorting via CD45RO/CCR7/CD25/CD127/CD95/CD27. The clonotype comes from a young man with type 1 diabetes. The sequenced sample consisted of naive CD4+ T cells from blood.

The CDR3: CAWSHVFQETQYF. The CDR3, as DNA: TGTGCCTGGAGTCATGTATTCCAAGAGACCCAGTACTTC. V and J are TRBV30 and TRBJ2-5; D gene unclear. V was cut by 2 bases and J by 1 base, with 8 bases left in between. The germline V gene has CDR1 GTSNPN and CDR2 SVGIG (reference sequence). This CDR3 has 13 residues. Filled out from reference TRBV30 and TRBJ2-5, the complete variable domain reads SQTIHQWPATLVQPVGSPLSLECTVEGTSNPNLYWYRQAAGRGLQLLFYSVGIGQISSEVPQNLSASRPQDRQFILSSKKLLLSDSGFYLCAWSHVFQETQYFGPGTRLLVL.